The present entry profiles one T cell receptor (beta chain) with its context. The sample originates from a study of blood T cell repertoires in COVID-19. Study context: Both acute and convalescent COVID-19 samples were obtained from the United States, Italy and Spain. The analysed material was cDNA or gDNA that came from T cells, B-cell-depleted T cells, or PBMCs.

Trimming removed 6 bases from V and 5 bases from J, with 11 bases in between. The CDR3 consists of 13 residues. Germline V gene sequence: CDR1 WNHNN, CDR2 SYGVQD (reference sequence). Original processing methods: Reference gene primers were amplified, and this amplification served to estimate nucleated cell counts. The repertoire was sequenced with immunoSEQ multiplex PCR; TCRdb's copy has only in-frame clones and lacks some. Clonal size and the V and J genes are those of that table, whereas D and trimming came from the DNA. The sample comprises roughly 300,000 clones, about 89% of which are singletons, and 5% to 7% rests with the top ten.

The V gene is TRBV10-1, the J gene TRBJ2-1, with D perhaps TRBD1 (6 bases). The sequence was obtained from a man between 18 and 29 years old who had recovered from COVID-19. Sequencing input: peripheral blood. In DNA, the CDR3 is TGCGCCAGCAGCAAAAAGGGGGACAATGAGCAGTTCTTC. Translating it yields CASSKKGDNEQFF.